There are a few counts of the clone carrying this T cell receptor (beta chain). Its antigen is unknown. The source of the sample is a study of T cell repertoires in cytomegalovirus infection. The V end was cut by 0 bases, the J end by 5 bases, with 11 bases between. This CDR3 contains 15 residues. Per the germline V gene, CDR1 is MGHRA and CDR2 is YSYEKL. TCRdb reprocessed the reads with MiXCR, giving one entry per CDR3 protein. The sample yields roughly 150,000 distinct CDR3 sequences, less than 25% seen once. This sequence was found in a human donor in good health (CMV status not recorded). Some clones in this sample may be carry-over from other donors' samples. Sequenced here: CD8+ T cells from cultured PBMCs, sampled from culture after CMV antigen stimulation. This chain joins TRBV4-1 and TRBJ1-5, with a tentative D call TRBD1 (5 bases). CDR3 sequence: CASSQDGGRDQPQHF. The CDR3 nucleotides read TGCGCCAGCAGCCAAGACGGGGGGAGGGATCAGCCCCAGCATTTT.